Described below is a single T cell receptor beta chain sequence and its context. Its antigen is unidentified. The source of the sample is a study of T cells in localized non-small cell lung cancer. Overall study results and limits: Uninvolved neighboring lung showed the greatest T cell clonality, exceeding tumor.

The J segment lost 9 bases and the V segment lost 4 bases, leaving 8 bases of the junction unmatched. This CDR3 region has 15 residues. In germline, CDR1 is SGHRS, CDR2 YFSETQ. Measured with immunoSEQ multiplex PCR; TCRdb has only the in-frame clones, and not every one. The data contain 15,000 to 20,000 clones, 90% of them singletons. The source was peripheral blood mononuclear cells, collected before any cancer treatment. The source of this sequence is a woman aged 40 to 75 with stage III lung adenocarcinoma. The J gene is TRBJ2-1, the V gene TRBV5-1, with 12 bases lining up with TRBD2. The CDR3 DNA is TGCGCCAGCAGCCCTAGCGGGAGGGGAGGTGCTGAGCAGTTCTTC. It yields the protein CASSPSGRGGAEQFF.